This T cell receptor beta chain was obtained from a study of blood T cell repertoires in COVID-19. Study information: Samples representing acute and convalescent COVID-19 were sourced from the United States, Italy and Spain. Sample material is recorded as cDNA or gDNA derived from T cells, B-cell-depleted T cells, or PBMCs.

This CDR3 contains 14 residues. Germline-derived CDR1 and CDR2 are KGHSH and LQKENI. V was pared by 3 bases and J by 7 bases, with 12 bases between. In the original workflow: How many nucleated cells were present was estimated from reference gene primer amplification. Sequencing used immunoSEQ multiplex PCR; TCRdb keeps in-frame clones, though not all of them. The D gene and trimming were derived from the DNA, and the V and J assignments and clone size from that table. The data show some 120,000 clones, roughly 85% seen once. Sequencing used peripheral blood. The V call is TRBV18, the J call TRBJ1-4; D gene uncertain. The TCR sequence derives from a young man with acute or convalescent COVID-19. The CDR3 reads CASSPPYVGEKLFF. The CDR3 region has the DNA TGTGCCAGCTCACCTCCGTATGTCGGTGAAAAACTGTTTTTT.